This T cell receptor beta chain appears in the sequencing data of a study of blood T cell repertoires in COVID-19. The repertoire was sequenced with immunoSEQ multiplex PCR; TCRdb's copy has only in-frame clones and lacks some. This sample has 250,000 to 300,000 clones, with approximately 87% found just once. Trimming took 1 base from V and 2 from J, leaving 20 bases between them. The CDR3 has 18 amino acids. CDR1 is MDHEN and CDR2 is SYDVKM in the germline V gene. Sequenced sample: peripheral blood. This TCR was sampled from a man between 60 and 70 years old who had recovered from COVID-19. The chain combines TRBV28 with TRBJ2-5; TRBD2 is a possible D gene (6 bases). CDR3 region: CASSLFSGVRRGQETQYF. The CDR3 DNA reads as TGTGCCAGCAGTTTATTTTCCGGGGTACGGCGGGGACAAGAGACCCAGTACTTC.